This is a list of T cell receptor beta chains from one sample in a study of blood T cell repertoires in COVID-19. Here immunoSEQ multiplex PCR was the method, and the copy in TCRdb shows in-frame clones only, minus some. The repertoire holds about 59,000 clones, approximately 80% seen once, with roughly 10% in the top ten. Sequenced: peripheral blood. The receptor set was obtained from a human donor in a cohort sampled during active COVID-19. CDR3s include the opening cysteine and the closing phenylalanine or tryptophan. Each record gives: V gene, clone size, J gene, D gene, CDR3 protein, CDR3 DNA. A D gene is named only where the DNA matches it firmly. Size tells how often a clone was seen (once, few, many) or the class of an expanded clone, and some rows leave it out.

V: TRBV7-8
size: NA
J: TRBJ1-3
D: TRBD1
CDR3: CASSSRQGGNTIYF
DNA: TGTGCCAGCAGCTCTCGACAGGGAGGAAACACCATATATTTT

V: TRBV5-1
size: few
J: TRBJ1-1
D: NA
CDR3: CASSPQGEYTEAFF
DNA: TGCGCCAGCAGCCCTCAGGGTGAGTACACTGAAGCTTTCTTT

V: TRBV7-3
size: NA
J: TRBJ2-3
D: TRBD2
CDR3: CASSINPLAGAGNTQYF
DNA: TGTGCCAGCAGCATCAATCCCCTAGCGGGAGCCGGCAATACGCAGTATTTT

V: TRBV4-2
size: NA
J: TRBJ2-3
D: TRBD2
CDR3: CASSRRTSGTDTQYF
DNA: TGTGCCAGCAGCCGAAGGACTAGCGGTACAGATACGCAGTATTTT

V: TRBV30
size: NA
J: TRBJ1-1
D: NA
CDR3: CAWSDQVMGNTEAFF
DNA: TGTGCCTGGAGTGACCAGGTAATGGGGAACACTGAAGCTTTCTTT

V: TRBV7-9
size: once
J: TRBJ2-5
D: TRBD1
CDR3: CASSRGTAQETQYF
DNA: TGTGCCAGCAGCCGTGGGACAGCCCAAGAGACCCAGTACTTC

V: TRBV2
size: NA
J: TRBJ2-5
D: TRBD1
CDR3: CASSRPGTGVKTQYF
DNA: TGTGCCAGCAGTCGACCCGGGACAGGGGTAAAGACCCAGTACTTC

V: TRBV6-2/TRBV6-3
size: once
J: TRBJ2-3
D: NA
CDR3: CASSLWTSHTDTQYF
DNA: TGTGCCAGCAGTTTGTGGACTTCCCACACAGATACGCAGTATTTT

V: TRBV27
size: few
J: TRBJ1-5
D: NA
CDR3: CASSLSGDGRNQPQHF
DNA: TGTGCCAGCAGTTTATCAGGGGATGGCCGCAATCAGCCCCAGCATTTT

V: TRBV6-2/TRBV6-3
size: NA
J: TRBJ1-1
D: NA
CDR3: CASSYYGGATEAFF
DNA: TGTGCCAGCAGTTACTACGGGGGAGCCACTGAAGCTTTCTTT

V: TRBV27
size: once
J: TRBJ2-1
D: NA
CDR3: CASSSRGTYEQFF
DNA: TGTGCCAGCAGTTCAAGGGGCACGTATGAGCAGTTCTTC

V: TRBV29-1
size: NA
J: TRBJ2-1
D: TRBD1
CDR3: CSVEGDRYNEQFF
DNA: TGCAGCGTTGAGGGGGACAGATACAATGAGCAGTTCTTC

V: TRBV11-2
size: few
J: TRBJ2-7
D: NA
CDR3: CASSLDRGEQYF
DNA: TGTGCCAGCAGCTTAGATCGGGGGGAGCAGTACTTC

V: TRBV30
size: NA
J: TRBJ2-2
D: NA
CDR3: CAWIAWGSGELFF
DNA: TGTGCCTGGATTGCTTGGGGCTCCGGGGAGCTGTTTTTT

V: TRBV20-1
size: NA
J: TRBJ1-1
D: NA
CDR3: CSVIKGYEAFF
DNA: TGCAGTGTCATAAAGGGGTATGAAGCTTTCTTT

V: TRBV10-3
size: NA
J: TRBJ2-3
D: TRBD1
CDR3: CATGPGGAFTDTQYF
DNA: TGTGCCACCGGTCCAGGGGGCGCCTTCACAGATACGCAGTATTTT

V: TRBV7-2
size: NA
J: TRBJ2-3
D: TRBD1
CDR3: CASSKETGGGTDTQYF
DNA: TGTGCCAGCAGCAAGGAGACAGGGGGAGGAACAGATACGCAGTATTTT

V: TRBV29-1
size: NA
J: TRBJ2-7
D: TRBD1
CDR3: CSVGQGVPSYEQYF
DNA: TGCAGCGTCGGACAGGGGGTCCCCTCCTACGAGCAGTACTTC

V: TRBV28
size: NA
J: TRBJ1-6
D: NA
CDR3: CASSFRTPLHF
DNA: TGTGCCAGCAGTTTCAGGACACCCCTCCACTTT

V: TRBV4-3
size: NA
J: TRBJ1-1
D: NA
CDR3: CASSQVPVREIITEAFF
DNA: TGCGCCAGCAGCCAAGTTCCGGTGCGGGAGATTATCACTGAAGCTTTCTTT

V: TRBV7-3
size: NA
J: TRBJ2-1
D: NA
CDR3: CASSLVGPKMEQFF
DNA: TGTGCCAGCAGCTTAGTGGGCCCTAAAATGGAGCAGTTCTTC

V: TRBV27
size: NA
J: TRBJ2-2
D: TRBD1
CDR3: CACRTGNTGELFF
DNA: TGTGCCTGCCGGACAGGAAACACCGGGGAGCTGTTTTTT